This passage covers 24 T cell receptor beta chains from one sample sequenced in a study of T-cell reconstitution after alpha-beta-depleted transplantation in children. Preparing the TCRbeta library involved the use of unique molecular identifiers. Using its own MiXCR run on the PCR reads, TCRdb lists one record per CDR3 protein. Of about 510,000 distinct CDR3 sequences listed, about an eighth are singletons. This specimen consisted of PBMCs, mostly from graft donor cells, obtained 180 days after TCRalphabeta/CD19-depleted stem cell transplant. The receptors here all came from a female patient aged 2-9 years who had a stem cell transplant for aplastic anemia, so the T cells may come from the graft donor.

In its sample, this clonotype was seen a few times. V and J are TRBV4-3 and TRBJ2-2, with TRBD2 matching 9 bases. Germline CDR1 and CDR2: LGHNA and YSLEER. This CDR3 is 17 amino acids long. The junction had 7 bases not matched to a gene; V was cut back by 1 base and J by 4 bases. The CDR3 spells CASSQVAGEGGTGELFF. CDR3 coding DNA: TGCGCCAGCAGCCAAGTAGCGGGAGAGGGGGGCACCGGGGAGCTGTTTTTT.

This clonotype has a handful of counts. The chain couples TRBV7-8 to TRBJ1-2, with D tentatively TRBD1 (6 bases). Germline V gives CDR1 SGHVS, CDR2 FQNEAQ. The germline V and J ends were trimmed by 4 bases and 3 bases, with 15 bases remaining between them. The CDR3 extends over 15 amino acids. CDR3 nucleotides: TGTGCCAGCAGCTCAAAGGGCAGGGGAGACTATGGCTACACCTTC. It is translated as CASSSKGRGDYGYTF.

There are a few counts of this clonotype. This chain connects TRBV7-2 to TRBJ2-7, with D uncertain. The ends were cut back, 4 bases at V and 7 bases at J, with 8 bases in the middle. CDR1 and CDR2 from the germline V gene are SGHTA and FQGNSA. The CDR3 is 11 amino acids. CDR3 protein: CASSSRREQYF. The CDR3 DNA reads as TGTGCCAGCAGCTCTCGTAGGGAGCAGTACTTC.

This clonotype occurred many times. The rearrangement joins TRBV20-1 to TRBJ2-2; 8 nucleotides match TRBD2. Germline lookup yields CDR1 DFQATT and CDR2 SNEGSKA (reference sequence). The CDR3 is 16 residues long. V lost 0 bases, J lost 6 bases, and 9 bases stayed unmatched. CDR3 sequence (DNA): TGCAGTGCTAGAGATCAGCGGGAGAATAGGGCCGGGGAGCTGTTTTTT. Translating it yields CSARDQRENRAGELFF.

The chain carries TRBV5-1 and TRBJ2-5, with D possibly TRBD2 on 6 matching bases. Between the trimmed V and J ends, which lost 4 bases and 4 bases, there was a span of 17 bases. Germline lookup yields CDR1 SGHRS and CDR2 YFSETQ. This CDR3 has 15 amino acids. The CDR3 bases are TGCGCCAGCAGCCCCAATCGCGGGGTCGGAGAGACCCAGTACTTC. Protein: CASSPNRGVGETQYF.

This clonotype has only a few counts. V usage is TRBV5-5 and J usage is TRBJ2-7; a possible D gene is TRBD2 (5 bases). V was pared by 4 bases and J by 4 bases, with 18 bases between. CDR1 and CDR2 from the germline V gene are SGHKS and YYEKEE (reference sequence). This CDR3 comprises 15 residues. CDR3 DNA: TGTGCCAGCAGCATTCACCTAGACGACTATTACGAGCAGTACGTC. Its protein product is CASSIHLDDYYEQYV.

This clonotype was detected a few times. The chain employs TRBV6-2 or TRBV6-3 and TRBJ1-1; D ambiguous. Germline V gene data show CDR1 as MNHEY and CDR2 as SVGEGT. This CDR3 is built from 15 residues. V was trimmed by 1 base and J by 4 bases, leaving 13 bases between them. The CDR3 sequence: CASSYLGRIGTEAFF. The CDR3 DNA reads TGTGCCAGCAGTTACTTGGGGAGGATCGGCACTGAAGCTTTCTTT.

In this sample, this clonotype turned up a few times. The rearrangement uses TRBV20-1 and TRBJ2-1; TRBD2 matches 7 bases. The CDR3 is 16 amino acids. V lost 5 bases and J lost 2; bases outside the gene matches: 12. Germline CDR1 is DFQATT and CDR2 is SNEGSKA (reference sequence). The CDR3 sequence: CSAGSFSGWTYNEQFF. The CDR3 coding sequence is TGCAGTGCTGGGTCCTTTAGCGGGTGGACCTACAATGAGCAGTTCTTC.

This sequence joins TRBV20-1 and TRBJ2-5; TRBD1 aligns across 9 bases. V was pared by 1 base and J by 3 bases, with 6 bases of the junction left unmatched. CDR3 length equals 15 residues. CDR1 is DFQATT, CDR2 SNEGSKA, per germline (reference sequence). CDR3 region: CSARGQQGAEETQYF. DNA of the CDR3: TGCAGTGCTAGAGGCCAACAGGGGGCGGAAGAGACCCAGTACTTC.

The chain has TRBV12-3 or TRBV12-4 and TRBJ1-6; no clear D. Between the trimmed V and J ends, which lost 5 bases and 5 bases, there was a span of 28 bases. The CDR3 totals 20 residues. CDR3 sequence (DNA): TGTGCCAGCAGTCGACGGGAGCCATACTACTTTAGGGAACATAATTCACCCCTCCACTTT. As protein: CASSRREPYYFREHNSPLHF.

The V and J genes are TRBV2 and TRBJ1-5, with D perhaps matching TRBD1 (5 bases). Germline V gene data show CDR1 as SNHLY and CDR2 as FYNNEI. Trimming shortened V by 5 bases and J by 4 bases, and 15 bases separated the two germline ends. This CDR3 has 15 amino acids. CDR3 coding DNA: TGTGCCAGCAGTCCAGGATCCCAGGGTAATCAGCCCCAGCATTTT. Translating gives CASSPGSQGNQPQHF.

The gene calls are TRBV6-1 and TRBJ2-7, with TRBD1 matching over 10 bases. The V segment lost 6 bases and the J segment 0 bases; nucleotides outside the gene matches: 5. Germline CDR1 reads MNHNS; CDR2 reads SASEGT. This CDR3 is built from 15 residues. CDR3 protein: CASRPRDRGSYEQYF. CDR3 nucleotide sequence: TGTGCCAGCAGGCCCCGGGACAGGGGCTCCTACGAGCAGTACTTC.

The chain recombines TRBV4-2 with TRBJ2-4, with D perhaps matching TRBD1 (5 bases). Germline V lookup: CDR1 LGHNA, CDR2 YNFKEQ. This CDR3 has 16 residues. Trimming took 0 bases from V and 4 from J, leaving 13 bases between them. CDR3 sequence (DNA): TGTGCCAGCAGCCAAGACACAGGCCGGATTAAAAACATTCAGTACTTC. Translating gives CASSQDTGRIKNIQYF.

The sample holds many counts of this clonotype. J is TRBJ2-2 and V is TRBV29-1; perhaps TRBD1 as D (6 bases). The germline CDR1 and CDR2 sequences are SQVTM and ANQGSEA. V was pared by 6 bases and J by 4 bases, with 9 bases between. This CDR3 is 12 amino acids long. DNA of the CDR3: TGCAGCGTGTCACAGGGCACCGGGGAGCTGTTTTTT. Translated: CSVSQGTGELFF.

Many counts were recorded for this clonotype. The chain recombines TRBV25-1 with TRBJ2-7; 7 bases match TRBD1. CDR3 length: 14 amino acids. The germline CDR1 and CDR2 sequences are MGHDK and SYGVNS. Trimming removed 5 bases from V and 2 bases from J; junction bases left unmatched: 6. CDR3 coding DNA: TGTGCCAGCAGTCAAGGACAGGAGACCTACGAGCAGTACTTC. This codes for CASSQGQETYEQYF.

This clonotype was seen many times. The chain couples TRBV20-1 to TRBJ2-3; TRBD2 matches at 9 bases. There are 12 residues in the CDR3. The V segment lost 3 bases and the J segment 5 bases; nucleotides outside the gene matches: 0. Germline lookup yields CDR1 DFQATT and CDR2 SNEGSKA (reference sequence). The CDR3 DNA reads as TGCAGTGCTAGTAGCGGGAGAGATACGCAGTATTTT. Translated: CSASSGRDTQYF.

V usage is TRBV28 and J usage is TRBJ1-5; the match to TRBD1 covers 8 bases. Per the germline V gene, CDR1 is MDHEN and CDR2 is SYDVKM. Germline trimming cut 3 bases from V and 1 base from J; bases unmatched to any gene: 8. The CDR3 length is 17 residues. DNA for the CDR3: TGTGCCAGCAGTTTCGGAGCAGGGGGCTGGAGCAATCAGCCCCAGCATTTT. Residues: CASSFGAGGWSNQPQHF.

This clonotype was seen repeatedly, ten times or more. DNA of the CDR3: TGTGCCAGCAGTAGATACCGGACAGGGGGTGAAGCTTTCTTT. Protein product: CASSRYRTGGEAFF. The chain has TRBV28 and TRBJ1-1; 10 positions agree with TRBD1. V was pared by 5 bases and J by 7 bases, with 7 bases of the junction left unmatched. Germline assignment: CDR1 MDHEN and CDR2 SYDVKM. This CDR3 region has 14 residues.

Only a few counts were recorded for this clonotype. The CDR3 nucleotides read TGCGCCAGCAGCCAAGTCGTGAGGGCGTGGACCCTTCCGAACACTGAAGCTTTCTTT. It yields the protein CASSQVVRAWTLPNTEAFF. This chain uses TRBV4-3 with TRBJ1-1; the D is unclear. Per the germline V gene, CDR1 is LGHNA and CDR2 is YSLEER. Trimming removed 1 base from V and 1 base from J, with 22 bases in between. There are 19 residues in the CDR3.

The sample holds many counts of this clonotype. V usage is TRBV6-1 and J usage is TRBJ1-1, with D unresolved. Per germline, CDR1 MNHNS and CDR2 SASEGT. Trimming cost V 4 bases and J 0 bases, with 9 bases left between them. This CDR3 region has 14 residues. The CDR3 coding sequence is TGTGCCAGCAGTGCCACTTCCATGAACACTGAAGCTTTCTTT. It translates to CASSATSMNTEAFF.

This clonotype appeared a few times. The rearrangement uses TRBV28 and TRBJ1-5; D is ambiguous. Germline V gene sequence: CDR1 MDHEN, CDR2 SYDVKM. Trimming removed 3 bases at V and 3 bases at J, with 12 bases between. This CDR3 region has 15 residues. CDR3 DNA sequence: TGTGCCAGCAGTTTGCGAAGGGTCGTCAATCAGCCCCAGCATTTT. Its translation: CASSLRRVVNQPQHF.

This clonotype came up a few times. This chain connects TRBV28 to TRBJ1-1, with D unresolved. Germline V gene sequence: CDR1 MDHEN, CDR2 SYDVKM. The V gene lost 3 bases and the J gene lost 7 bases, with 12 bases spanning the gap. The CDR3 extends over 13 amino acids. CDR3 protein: CASSLMGPVEAFF. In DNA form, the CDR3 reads TGTGCCAGCAGTTTGATGGGTCCGGTTGAAGCTTTCTTT.

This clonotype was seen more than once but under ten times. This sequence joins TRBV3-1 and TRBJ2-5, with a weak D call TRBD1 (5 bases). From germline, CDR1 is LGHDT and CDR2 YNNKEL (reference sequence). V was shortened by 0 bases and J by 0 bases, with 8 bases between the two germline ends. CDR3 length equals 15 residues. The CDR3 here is CASSQDPRDQETQYF. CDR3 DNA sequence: TGTGCCAGCAGCCAAGATCCCAGGGACCAAGAGACCCAGTACTTC.

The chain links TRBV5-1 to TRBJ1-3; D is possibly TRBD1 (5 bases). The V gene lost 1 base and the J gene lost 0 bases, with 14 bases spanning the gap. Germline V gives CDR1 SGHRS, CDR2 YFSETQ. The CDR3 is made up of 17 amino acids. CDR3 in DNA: TGCGCCAGCAGCTTGAGCGGAGGGGACGTCTCTGGAAACACCATATATTTT. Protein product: CASSLSGGDVSGNTIYF.